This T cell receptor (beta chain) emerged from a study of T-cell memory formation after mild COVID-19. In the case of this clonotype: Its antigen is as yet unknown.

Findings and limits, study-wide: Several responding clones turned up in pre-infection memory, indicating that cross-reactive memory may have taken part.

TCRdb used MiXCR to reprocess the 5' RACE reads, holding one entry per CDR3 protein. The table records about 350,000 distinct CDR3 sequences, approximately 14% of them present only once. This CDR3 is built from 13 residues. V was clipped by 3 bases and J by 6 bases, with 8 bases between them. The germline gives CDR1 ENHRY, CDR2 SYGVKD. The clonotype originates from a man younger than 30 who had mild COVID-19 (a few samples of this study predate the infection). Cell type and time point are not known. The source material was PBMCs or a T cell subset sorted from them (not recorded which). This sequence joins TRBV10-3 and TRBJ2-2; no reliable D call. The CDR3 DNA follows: TGTGCCATCAGTGACAAGAGGCCCGGGGAGCTGTTTTTT. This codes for CAISDKRPGELFF.